The 3 T cell receptor beta chains presented below share a single source sample, sequenced in a study of T cell changes during pregnancy in multiple sclerosis. The assay was immunoSEQ multiplex PCR, and TCRdb's table has in-frame clones only and misses some. The sample holds some 2,200 clones; around four fifths are singletons and the top ten take about two fifths. The sequenced material came from CD4+ T cells from PBMCs (not recorded whether the cells were cultured). Receptors originate from a female patient with multiple sclerosis, enrolled in a pregnancy study. Some clones in this sample may be carry-over from other donors' samples.

The chain has TRBV19 and TRBJ2-7; D is perhaps TRBD1 (5 bases). The V end lost 3 bases, the J end lost 4 bases, and 10 bases lay between the germline ends. The germline V gene has CDR1 LNHDA and CDR2 SQIVND (reference sequence). There are 13 residues in the CDR3. The CDR3 region has the DNA TGTGCCAGTAGTATTCACAGGTATTACGAGCAGTACTTC. It is translated as CASSIHRYYEQYF.

This clone was picked up a small number of times. The DNA of the CDR3 is TGTGCCAGCAGCGAGGGACAGGGGTCCCCCCACGAGCAGTACTTC. Protein product: CASSEGQGSPHEQYF. The V gene is TRBV9, the J gene TRBJ2-7, with 10 bases aligning to TRBD1. V dropped 3 bases and J dropped 5; count of bases not matched to a gene: 8. The CDR3 totals 15 residues. Germline assignment: CDR1 SGDLS and CDR2 YYNGEE.

This clone was seen a handful of times. This chain joins TRBV6-1 and TRBJ1-1; D is undetermined. This CDR3 contains 20 residues. Trimming left V 2 bases short and J 0 bases short, with 25 bases between. Germline V gene data show CDR1 as MNHNS and CDR2 as SASEGT. The CDR3 nucleotides are TGTGCCAGCAGTGAATATAATATTTGGAGGCGTGCTTTTATGAACACTGAAGCTTTCTTT. This translates into CASSEYNIWRRAFMNTEAFF.